This T cell receptor beta chain came from a study of CD8+ T cells in alopecia areata. Per the germline V gene, CDR1 is SGHRS and CDR2 is YFSETQ. The CDR3 has 13 amino acids. Trimming removed 4 bases from V and 2 bases from J, with 9 bases in between. cDNA reverse transcribed from extracted RNA served as the sequencing template. Generated by immunoSEQ multiplex PCR, the TCRdb table keeps only in-frame clones and is missing some. Among about 210,000 clones listed, 64% were seen once. The treatment is: oral pan-JAK inhibitor, 5-10 mg twice daily. The chain uses TRBV5-1 and TRBJ1-1; D is undetermined. The TCR comes from a human donor with alopecia areata. The sample was CD4+ T cells sorted from blood, taken at week 4, from a patient treated with tofacitinib. The CDR3 region has the DNA TGCGCCAGCAGCCCGATCGGAAACACTGAAGCTTTCTTT. It codes for CASSPIGNTEAFF.